Listed here are 16 T cell receptor beta chains from one sample, sequenced in a study of cytomegalovirus exposure and HLA in healthy donors. Amplification used 60 Vbeta primers and 13 Jbeta primers. Here immunoSEQ multiplex PCR was the method, and the copy in TCRdb shows in-frame clones only, minus some. The table has about 150,000 clones, over 60% seen once; the top ten hold roughly 2%. What was sequenced was PBMCs. The receptors stem from a man aged 35 to 55 in good health and CMV-seronegative.

The gene calls are TRBV30 and TRBJ1-2, with D maybe TRBD1 (5 bases). V was clipped by 3 bases and J by 6 bases, with 14 bases between them. The CDR3 length is 13 residues. CDR1 is GTSNPN, CDR2 SVGIG, per germline (reference sequence). In nucleotides, the CDR3 is TGTGCCTGGAGCTTGGGGGGTCTCGATGGCTACACCTTC. Protein: CAWSLGGLDGYTF.

This clone was detected only a few times. V usage is TRBV11-2 and J usage is TRBJ2-7; D might be TRBD1 (6 bases). V was shortened by 8 bases and J by 5 bases, with 22 bases between the two germline ends. Germline loops: CDR1 SGHAT, CDR2 FQNNGV. The CDR3 runs to 15 residues. CDR3 in amino acids: CASANRRGPGDEQYF. CDR3 nucleotides: TGTGCCAGCGCAAACCGGCGAGGGCCAGGGGACGAGCAGTACTTC.

This sequence joins TRBV30 and TRBJ2-3, with a tentative D call TRBD1 (5 bases). V lost 1 base and J 1 base, leaving 9 bases between the germline ends. This CDR3 contains 14 residues. Germline CDR1 and CDR2: GTSNPN and SVGIG (reference sequence). CDR3 residues: CAWSEGFGTDTQYF. In DNA form, the CDR3 reads TGTGCCTGGAGTGAGGGGTTTGGCACAGATACGCAGTATTTT. Based on the CDR3 plus reference TRBV30 and TRBJ2-3, the full variable domain is SQTIHQWPATLVQPVGSPLSLECTVEGTSNPNLYWYRQAAGRGLQLLFYSVGIGQISSEVPQNLSASRPQDRQFILSSKKLLLSDSGFYLCAWSEGFGTDTQYFGPGTRLTVL.

The gene calls are TRBV2 and TRBJ2-1, with TRBD2 as a possible D gene (6 bases). From germline, CDR1 is SNHLY and CDR2 FYNNEI. The CDR3 is 13 amino acids. V lost 5 bases and J lost 10, with 15 bases in between. The CDR3 here is CASSSDGGTEQFF. The DNA of the CDR3 is TGTGCCAGCAGTTCAGACGGGGGAACGGAGCAGTTCTTC. Complete variable domain (other parts from reference TRBV2 and TRBJ2-1): EPEVTQTPSHQVTQMGQEVILRCVPISNHLYFYWYRQILGQKVEFLVSFYNNEISEKSEIFDDQFSVERPDGSNFTLKIRSTKLEDSAMYFCASSSDGGTEQFFGPGTRLTVL.

This rearrangement joins TRBV6-6 to TRBJ1-1; D is unclear. From germline, CDR1 is MNHNY and CDR2 SVGAGI (reference sequence). The CDR3 consists of 14 residues. V lost 1 base to trimming and J lost 0 bases, with 6 bases between them. The CDR3 sequence is CASSYLRVNTEAFF. CDR3 nucleotide sequence: TGTGCCAGCAGTTACTTACGGGTGAACACTGAAGCTTTCTTT.

Comment on this clone: At one of its ends the junction is not consistent with the germline gene, which may arise from a read error. The chain links TRBV2 to TRBJ1-5; D unclear. This CDR3 comprises 13 residues. Per germline, CDR1 SNHLY and CDR2 FYNNEI. The CDR3 DNA is TGTGCCAGCAGTGAAGGGGCAAGGCAGCCCCAGAATTTT. Protein sequence: CASSEGARQPQNF.

The chain couples TRBV10-2 to TRBJ1-3; D unclear. The CDR3 loop spans 13 amino acids. Germline lookup yields CDR1 WSHSY and CDR2 SAAADI. V was shortened by 7 bases and J by 7 bases, with 14 bases between the two germline ends. CDR3 sequence reads: CASMASARNTIYF. DNA for the CDR3: TGCGCCAGCATGGCCTCGGCTAGGAACACCATATATTTT.

The chain employs TRBV2 and TRBJ1-5; 8 nucleotides align to TRBD1. Germline CDR1 reads SNHLY; CDR2 reads FYNNEI. This CDR3 has 16 residues. The V gene end was trimmed by 6 bases and the J gene end by 11 bases; junction bases not matched to a gene: 18. This CDR3 is CASSPDRGSLFRTQHF. The DNA of the CDR3 is TGTGCCAGCAGCCCCGACAGGGGTTCGTTGTTTCGGACCCAGCATTTT. The full variable domain, rest sourced from reference TRBV2 and TRBJ1-5, is EPEVTQTPSHQVTQMGQEVILRCVPISNHLYFYWYRQILGQKVEFLVSFYNNEISEKSEIFDDQFSVERPDGSNFTLKIRSTKLEDSAMYFCASSPDRGSLFRTQHFGDGTRLSIL.

This clone was found a few times. CDR3 DNA: TGCGCCAGCAGCGCCCTATTTAGCCCAGCGACAGATACGCAGTATTTT. Residues: CASSALFSPATDTQYF. This sequence joins TRBV5-1 and TRBJ2-3; D gene uncertain. CDR3 length: 16 amino acids. Germline-derived CDR1 and CDR2 are SGHRS and YFSETQ. V lost 4 bases and J lost 3, with 18 bases in between.

The chain couples TRBV13 to TRBJ2-7, with TRBD1 matching 7 bases. With 6 bases clipped from V and 1 base from J, the junction kept 3 bases outside the gene matches. Per the germline V gene, CDR1 is PRHDT and CDR2 is FYEKMQ (reference sequence). This CDR3 is 13 amino acids long. DNA of the CDR3: TGTGCCAGCAGACGGACAGGATCCTACGAGCAGTACTTC. It encodes CASRRTGSYEQYF. The full variable domain, rest sourced from reference TRBV13 and TRBJ2-7, is AAGVIQSPRHLIKEKRETATLKCYPIPRHDTVYWYQQGPGQDPQFLISFYEKMQSDKGSIPDRFSAQQFSDYHSELNMSSLELGDSALYFCASRRTGSYEQYFGPGTRLTVT.

This clone was detected only once. This chain joins TRBV6-5 and TRBJ2-2; tentative D call: TRBD2 (6 bases). The CDR3 consists of 14 residues. The V and J ends lost 6 bases and 1 base respectively, with 9 bases between them. Germline V gene data show CDR1 as MNHEY and CDR2 as SVGAGI. In nucleotides, the CDR3 is TGTGCCAGCAGGGGAGCGGGGAACACCGGGGAGCTGTTTTTT. It encodes CASRGAGNTGELFF.

The chain recombines TRBV30 with TRBJ2-1; possibly TRBD2 for D (5 bases). V dropped 4 bases and J dropped 11 bases, with 21 bases sitting between them. Germline-derived CDR1 and CDR2 are GTSNPN and SVGIG (reference sequence). There are 14 residues in the CDR3. The CDR3 region is CAWTAGLGAPKQFF. The CDR3 nucleotides read TGTGCCTGGACCGCGGGTTTGGGCGCCCCAAAGCAGTTCTTC.

This chain links TRBV7-3 with TRBJ2-3; a weak D match, TRBD1 (6 bases). CDR1 and CDR2 (germline): SGHTA, FQGTGA. Trimming took off 4 bases at V and 2 bases at J, with 10 bases between the two ends. The CDR3 spans 14 residues. CDR3 in DNA: TGTGCCAGCAGCTCGGACAGTTTCACAGATACGCAGTATTTT. Amino acid sequence: CASSSDSFTDTQYF.

CDR3 in DNA: TGCGCCAGCAGCCCATCGGGACTAGCGGGGGGGTTTAGCACAGATACGCAGTATTTT. Protein: CASSPSGLAGGFSTDTQYF. The chain recombines TRBV4-1 with TRBJ2-3, with 16 nucleotides matching TRBD2. Germline V CDR1 and CDR2: MGHRA, YSYEKL. With V trimmed by 4 bases and J by 0 bases, 7 bases remained unmatched. This CDR3 comprises 19 residues.

This chain joins TRBV19 and TRBJ2-1; 8 nucleotides agree with TRBD2. The germline CDR1 and CDR2 sequences are LNHDA and SQIVND (reference sequence). Trimming cost V 1 base and J 13 bases; bases outside gene matches: 15. The CDR3 has 16 amino acids. The CDR3 DNA reads TGTGCCAGTAGTATAGGGGTGTTTCCTGTCGGGACTAGACAGTTCTTC. Translating gives CASSIGVFPVGTRQFF.

This clone was observed a few times. J is TRBJ2-1 and V is TRBV6-1, with 9 positions matching TRBD1. The length of the CDR3 is 16 residues. V trimming: 2 bases; J trimming: 8 bases; junction bases outside the gene matches: 10. Germline V gene data show CDR1 as MNHNS and CDR2 as SASEGT. The CDR3 DNA reads TGTGCCAGCAGTGAATTGAGGGGACAGGGACGGGATGAGCAGTTCTTC. Translated: CASSELRGQGRDEQFF.